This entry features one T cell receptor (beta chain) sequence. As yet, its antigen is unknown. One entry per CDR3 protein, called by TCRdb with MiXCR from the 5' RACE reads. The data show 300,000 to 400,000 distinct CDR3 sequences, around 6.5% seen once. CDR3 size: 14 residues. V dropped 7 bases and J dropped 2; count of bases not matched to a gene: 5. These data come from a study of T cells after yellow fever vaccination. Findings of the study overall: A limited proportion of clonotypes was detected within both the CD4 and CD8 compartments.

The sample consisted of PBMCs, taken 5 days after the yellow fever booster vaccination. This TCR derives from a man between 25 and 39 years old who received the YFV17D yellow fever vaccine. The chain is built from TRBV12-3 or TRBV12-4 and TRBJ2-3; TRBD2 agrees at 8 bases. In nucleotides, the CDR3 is TGTGCCAGCACATTAGCGGGGCCCACAGATACGCAGTATTTT. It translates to CASTLAGPTDTQYF.